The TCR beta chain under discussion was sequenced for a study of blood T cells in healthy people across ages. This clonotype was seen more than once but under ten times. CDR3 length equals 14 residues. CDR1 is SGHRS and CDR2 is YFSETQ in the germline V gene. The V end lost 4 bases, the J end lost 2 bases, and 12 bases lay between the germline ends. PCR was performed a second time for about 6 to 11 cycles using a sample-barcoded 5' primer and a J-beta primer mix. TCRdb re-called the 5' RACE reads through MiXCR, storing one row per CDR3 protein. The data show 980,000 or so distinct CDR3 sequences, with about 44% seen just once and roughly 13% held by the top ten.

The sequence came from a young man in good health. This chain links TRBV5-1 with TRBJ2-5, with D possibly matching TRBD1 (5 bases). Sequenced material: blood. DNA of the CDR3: TGCGCCAGCAGCATGGACAAGTCTCAAGAGACCCAGTACTTC. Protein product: CASSMDKSQETQYF.